The 25 T cell receptor beta chains below were found in one sample sequenced in a study of blood T cell repertoires in COVID-19. Sequenced by immunoSEQ multiplex PCR; TCRdb stores in-frame clones only, minus some. The profile covers approximately 230,000 clones, with just over 85% appearing a single time and over 12% taken by the ten largest. Sequenced material: PBMCs or T cells enriched from blood (not recorded which). These TCRs come from a woman aged 50 to 65 with acute COVID-19.

This clone appeared a few times. This chain links TRBV12-3 or TRBV12-4 with TRBJ1-1, with D uncertain. V was cut by 1 base and J by 1 base, with 4 bases left in between. CDR3 length: 13 residues. The CDR3 sequence: CASSLGRNTEAFF. CDR3 bases: TGTGCCAGCAGTTTAGGGAGGAACACTGAAGCTTTCTTT.

The rearrangement uses TRBV11-2 and TRBJ2-7; 9 bases map to TRBD2. Trimming removed 1 base from V and 3 bases from J; junction bases left unmatched: 4. The CDR3 loop spans 15 amino acids. Germline lookup yields CDR1 SGHAT and CDR2 FQNNGV. CDR3 in amino acids: CASSLGPAGGYEQYF. The CDR3 nucleotides read TGTGCCAGCAGCTTAGGTCCAGCGGGAGGCTACGAGCAGTACTTC.

The gene calls are TRBV23-1 and TRBJ2-7, with D unresolved. TRBV23-1 falls under the ORF class, with uncertain function. This CDR3 spans 11 amino acids. Trimming removed 7 bases at V and 7 bases at J, with 11 bases between. The DNA of the CDR3 is TGCGCCAGCAATCGCACGGGTGAGCAGTACTTC. This translates into CASNRTGEQYF.

The chain joins TRBV9 to TRBJ1-2, with TRBD1 as a possible D gene (6 bases). Between the trimmed V and J ends, which lost 0 bases and 8 bases, there was a span of 11 bases. The CDR3 is made up of 13 amino acids. The V gene's germline CDR1 is SGDLS and CDR2 YYNGEE. The CDR3 is CASSVVTGSGYTF. CDR3 DNA: TGTGCCAGCAGCGTAGTAACAGGGTCCGGCTACACCTTC. Full variable domain (remainder filled in from reference TRBV9 and TRBJ1-2): DSGVTQTPKHLITATGQRVTLRCSPRSGDLSVYWYQQSLDQGLQFLIQYYNGEERAKGNILERFSAQQFPDLHSELNLSSLELGDSALYFCASSVVTGSGYTFGSGTRLTVV.

V usage is TRBV11-2 and J usage is TRBJ2-1, with D possibly matching TRBD1 (5 bases). V lost 3 bases to trimming and J lost 10 bases, with 10 bases between them. The germline CDR1 and CDR2 sequences are SGHAT and FQNNGV. The CDR3 has 12 residues. The CDR3 sequence: CASSLGPWEQFF. The CDR3 DNA reads as TGTGCCAGCAGCTTGGGGCCGTGGGAGCAGTTCTTC.

The chain employs TRBV28 and TRBJ2-1; 10 bases align to TRBD2. Unmatched junction bases numbered 9, after V lost 5 bases and J lost 5 bases. The CDR3 is 16 residues long. CDR1 is MDHEN, CDR2 SYDVKM, per germline. In DNA form, the CDR3 reads TGTGCCAGCAGTACCCGGGGTAGCGGGAGGAACAATGAGCAGTTCTTC. Protein: CASSTRGSGRNNEQFF.

The rearrangement uses TRBV7-9 and TRBJ2-2; 9 positions match TRBD2. The CDR3 spans 16 residues. After removal of 5 bases from V and 5 bases from J, the junction contained 9 bases not matched to a gene. Germline V gives CDR1 SEHNR, CDR2 FQNEAQ (reference sequence). CDR3 residues: CASSRRSGRKTGELFF. CDR3 nucleotide sequence: TGTGCCAGCAGCCGACGAAGCGGGAGGAAGACCGGGGAGCTGTTTTTT. Filled out from reference TRBV7-9 and TRBJ2-2, the complete variable domain reads DTGVSQNPRHKITKRGQNVTFRCDPISEHNRLYWYRQTLGQGPEFLTYFQNEAQLEKSRLLSDRFSAERPKGSFSTLEIQRTEQGDSAMYLCASSRRSGRKTGELFFGEGSRLTVL.

This clone has a handful of counts. The rearrangement joins TRBV5-1 to TRBJ2-2; 15 nucleotides align to TRBD2. Germline V gives CDR1 SGHRS, CDR2 YFSETQ. CDR3 length: 17 residues. V trimming: 5 bases; J trimming: 2 bases; junction bases outside the gene matches: 4. As DNA, the CDR3 is TGCGCCAGCAGTCGGACTAGCGGGAGGGCCAACACCGGGGAGCTGTTTTTT. It translates to CASSRTSGRANTGELFF.

V is TRBV6-1 and J is TRBJ1-2; D remains unclear. Germline CDR1 MNHNS, CDR2 SASEGT. Trimming left V 0 bases short and J 10 bases short, with 12 bases between. The CDR3 covers 13 residues. CDR3 DNA: TGTGCCAGCAGTGAAGCTTTAATCTACTTCTACACCTTC. It specifies CASSEALIYFYTF.

The chain is built from TRBV24-1 and TRBJ2-5; 7 bases fit TRBD2. V lost 7 bases and J lost 4; bases outside the gene matches: 2. CDR1 is KGHDR, CDR2 SFDVKD, per germline. This CDR3 is built from 12 residues. Written as DNA, the CDR3 is TGTGCCACCAGCTTAGCGGGAGAGACCCAGTACTTC. Translating gives CATSLAGETQYF.

The chain carries TRBV4-2 and TRBJ2-7; maybe TRBD1 (5 bases). The CDR3 runs to 16 residues. The germline CDR1 and CDR2 sequences are LGHNA and YNFKEQ. Deletions cut 0 bases from V and 2 bases from J, with 14 bases between. The CDR3 loop reads CASSQDFMQGTYEQYF. For the CDR3, the DNA is TGTGCCAGCAGCCAAGACTTTATGCAGGGAACCTACGAGCAGTACTTC.

The chain couples TRBV13 to TRBJ1-2; D is uncertain. V lost 5 bases and J lost 4, with 11 bases in between. Looked up from germline, CDR1 is PRHDT and CDR2 is FYEKMQ (reference sequence). This CDR3 is 13 amino acids long. CDR3 loop: CASSQRGTYGYTF. The CDR3 DNA follows: TGTGCCAGCAGCCAAAGAGGAACCTATGGCTACACCTTC.

The chain is built from TRBV7-6 and TRBJ2-2; 12 positions match TRBD2. CDR3 size: 16 residues. Germline V lookup: CDR1 SGHVS, CDR2 FNYEAQ. V lost 5 bases and J lost 7; bases outside the gene matches: 8. Written as DNA, the CDR3 is TGTGCCAGCAGCAGCAGACTAGCGGGAGTCGGCGGGGAGCTGTTTTTT. This codes for CASSSRLAGVGGELFF.

This chain uses TRBV5-1 with TRBJ2-5; the D gene is possibly TRBD1 (6 bases). V was pared by 0 bases and J by 5 bases, with 14 bases between. The CDR3 consists of 15 residues. Germline V CDR1 and CDR2: SGHRS, YFSETQ. CDR3 residues: CASSLAMGAIETQYF. The CDR3 region has the DNA TGCGCCAGCAGCTTGGCCATGGGGGCGATTGAGACCCAGTACTTC.

V usage is TRBV7-9 and J usage is TRBJ2-7, with D perhaps matching TRBD2 (5 bases). V was pared by 4 bases and J by 1 base, with 14 bases between. CDR3 size: 15 residues. The germline gives CDR1 SEHNR, CDR2 FQNEAQ (reference sequence). CDR3 residues: CASSSPAGISYEQYF. The CDR3 DNA is TGTGCCAGCAGCTCTCCTGCGGGTATATCCTACGAGCAGTACTTC.

The J gene is TRBJ1-5, the V gene TRBV28, with D possibly matching TRBD1 (6 bases). The CDR3 covers 13 residues. The ends were cut back, 8 bases at V and 3 bases at J, with 11 bases in the middle. Germline lookup yields CDR1 MDHEN and CDR2 SYDVKM. CDR3 DNA sequence: TGTGCCAGCCGACAGGTTATCAATCAGCCCCAGCATTTT. Residues: CASRQVINQPQHF.

The chain's CDR3 is CASSISGSVYEQYF. For the CDR3, the DNA is TGTGCCAGCAGCATAAGCGGGAGTGTATACGAGCAGTACTTC. The rearrangement uses TRBV7-8 and TRBJ2-7, with TRBD2 matching 8 bases. CDR3 length equals 14 residues. V shed 5 bases, J shed 4 bases, and the junction held 7 bases outside the gene matches. The germline V gene encodes CDR1 SGHVS and CDR2 FQNEAQ.

V and J are TRBV5-1 and TRBJ2-1; 9 nucleotides match TRBD2. This CDR3 comprises 15 residues. Trimming removed 5 bases from V and 3 bases from J; junction bases left unmatched: 6. Germline-derived CDR1 and CDR2 are SGHRS and YFSETQ. The CDR3 spells CASSFSGGYYNEQFF. CDR3 DNA: TGCGCCAGCAGTTTTAGCGGGGGCTACTACAATGAGCAGTTCTTC.

This chain joins TRBV19 and TRBJ2-1, with 14 bases lining up with TRBD2. The CDR3 length is 16 residues. From germline, CDR1 is LNHDA and CDR2 SQIVND (reference sequence). Germline trimming cut 7 bases from V and 2 bases from J; bases unmatched to any gene: 4. The DNA for the CDR3 is TGTGCCAGTAACCCGGGACTAGCGGGGGCCTACAATGAGCAGTTCTTC. It yields the protein CASNPGLAGAYNEQFF. Based on the CDR3 plus reference TRBV19 and TRBJ2-1, the full variable domain is DGGITQSPKYLFRKEGQNVTLSCEQNLNHDAMYWYRQDPGQGLRLIYYSQIVNDFQKGDIAEGYSVSREKKESFPLTVTSAQKNPTAFYLCASNPGLAGAYNEQFFGPGTRLTVL.

This clone was observed many times. The chain employs TRBV20-1 and TRBJ1-1, with D tentatively TRBD1 (5 bases). Germline V lookup: CDR1 DFQATT, CDR2 SNEGSKA (reference sequence). This CDR3 is built from 15 residues. The V and J ends lost 3 bases and 1 base respectively, with 15 bases between them. The CDR3 spells CSASFPGGENTEAFF. The CDR3 DNA reads TGCAGTGCTAGTTTCCCTGGAGGGGAGAACACTGAAGCTTTCTTT.

J is TRBJ1-1 and V is TRBV18; 9 positions agree with TRBD1. With 4 bases clipped from V and 4 bases from J, the junction kept 1 base outside the gene matches. The CDR3 consists of 13 residues. Germline CDR1 is KGHSH and CDR2 is LQKENI. As DNA, the CDR3 is TGTGCCAGCTCACTGGACAGGGGCACTGAAGCTTTCTTT. Translating it yields CASSLDRGTEAFF.

The table lists this clone with a count of one. V is TRBV7-9 and J is TRBJ2-2; D remains unclear. Germline values: CDR1 SEHNR, CDR2 FQNEAQ (reference sequence). The CDR3 length is 15 residues. Trimming took off 5 bases at V and 4 bases at J, with 14 bases between the two ends. CDR3 DNA sequence: TGTGCCAGCAGCCCGGGTTCTTTAGGCACCGGGGAGCTGTTTTTT. Translation gives CASSPGSLGTGELFF.

The chain recombines TRBV5-1 with TRBJ2-7; weak D call: TRBD1 (5 bases). Germline V lookup: CDR1 SGHRS, CDR2 YFSETQ. With 0 bases removed from V and 0 bases from J, the gap between germline ends came to 13 bases. The CDR3 consists of 16 residues. The CDR3 nucleotides are TGCGCCAGCAGCTTGGCCGTGGGGCCCAGCTCCTACGAGCAGTACTTC. Its protein product is CASSLAVGPSSYEQYF.

The V and J genes are TRBV29-1 and TRBJ2-1; possible D gene TRBD2, 6 bases. CDR1 is SQVTM, CDR2 ANQGSEA, per germline. Trimming took 5 bases from V and 0 from J, leaving 14 bases between them. The CDR3 contains 15 residues. Here the CDR3 DNA reads TGCAGCGTTTGGACGGGAGAGCGCTCCTACAATGAGCAGTTCTTC. It translates to CSVWTGERSYNEQFF.

J is TRBJ1-2 and V is TRBV28, with 7 bases lining up with TRBD1. Germline CDR1 is MDHEN and CDR2 is SYDVKM. The CDR3 is 14 amino acids. V was clipped by 2 bases and J by 8 bases; unmatched bases: 8. The CDR3 bases are TGTGCCAGCAGTTTAAGTGACAGGGTTTACGGCTACACCTTC. The encoded protein is CASSLSDRVYGYTF.